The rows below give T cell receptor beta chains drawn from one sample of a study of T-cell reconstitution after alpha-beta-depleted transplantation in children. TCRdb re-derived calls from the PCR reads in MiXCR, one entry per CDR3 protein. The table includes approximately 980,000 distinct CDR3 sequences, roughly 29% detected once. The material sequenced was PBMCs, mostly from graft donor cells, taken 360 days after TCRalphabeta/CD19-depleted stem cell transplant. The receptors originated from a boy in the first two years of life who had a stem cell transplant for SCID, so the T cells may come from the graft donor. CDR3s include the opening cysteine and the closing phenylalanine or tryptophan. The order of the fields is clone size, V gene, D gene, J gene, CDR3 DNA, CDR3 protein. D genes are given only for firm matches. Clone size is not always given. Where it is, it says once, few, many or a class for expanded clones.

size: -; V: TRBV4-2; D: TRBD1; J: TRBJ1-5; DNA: TGTGCCAGCAGCCAAAGCGGCAGGGGGAAGGGCAATCAGCCCCAGCATTTT; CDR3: CASSQSGRGKGNQPQHF
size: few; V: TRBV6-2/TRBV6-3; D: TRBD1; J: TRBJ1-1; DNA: TGTGCCAGCGGACAGGGTCACACTGAAGCTTTCTTT; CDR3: CASGQGHTEAFF
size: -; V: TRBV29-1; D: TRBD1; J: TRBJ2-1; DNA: TGCAGCGTTGTAACAACAGGGGGCTATGAGCAGTTCTTC; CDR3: CSVVTTGGYEQFF
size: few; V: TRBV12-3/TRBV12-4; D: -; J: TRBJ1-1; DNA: TGTGCCAGCAGTTTACGCGATTTCAGGGTAGGTGGCCATGAAGCTTTCTTT; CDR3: CASSLRDFRVGGHEAFF
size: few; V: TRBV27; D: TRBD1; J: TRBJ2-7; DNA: TGTGCCAGCAGTTTATTGGGAGACAGGGGGTCGCCCTACGAGCAGTACTTC; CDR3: CASSLLGDRGSPYEQYF
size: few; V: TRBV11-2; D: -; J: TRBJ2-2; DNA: TGTGCCAGCAGTCAATCGGGGATCGCCGGGGAGCTGTTTTTT; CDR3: CASSQSGIAGELFF
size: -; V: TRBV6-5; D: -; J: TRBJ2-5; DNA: TGTGCCAGCAGTTACGGGTGGGGCACTCAAGAGACCCAGTACTTC; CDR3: CASSYGWGTQETQYF
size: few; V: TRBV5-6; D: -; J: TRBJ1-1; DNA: TGTGCCAGCAGCTCTACCGGGGGCACCGGGGACACTGAAGCTTTCTTT; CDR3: CASSSTGGTGDTEAFF
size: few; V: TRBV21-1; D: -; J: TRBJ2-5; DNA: TGTGCCAGCAGCAAATCTGGGACAATCGAGGAGACCCAGTACTTC; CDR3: CASSKSGTIEETQYF
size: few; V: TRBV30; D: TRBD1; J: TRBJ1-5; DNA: TGTGCCTGGAGTGCCCGGGACAGGGGCCGTAATCAGCCCCAGCATTTT; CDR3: CAWSARDRGRNQPQHF
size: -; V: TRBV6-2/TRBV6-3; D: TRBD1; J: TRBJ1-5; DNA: TGTGCCAGCAGCATGGACAGGGGAATCAATCAGCCCCAGCATTTT; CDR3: CASSMDRGINQPQHF
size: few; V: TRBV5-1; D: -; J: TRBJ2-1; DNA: TGCGCCAGCAGCTTGAGCCTGACCCACAATGAGCAGTTCTTC; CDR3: CASSLSLTHNEQFF
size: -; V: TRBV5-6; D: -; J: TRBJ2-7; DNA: TGTGCCAGCAGCTTGGACCCAAAGGCATCCTACGAGCAGTACTTC; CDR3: CASSLDPKASYEQYF
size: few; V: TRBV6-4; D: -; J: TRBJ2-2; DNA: TGTGCCAGCAGTGATTACCCTTACGCCGGGGAGCTGTTTTTT; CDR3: CASSDYPYAGELFF
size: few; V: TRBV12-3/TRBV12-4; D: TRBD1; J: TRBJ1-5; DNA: TGTGCCAGCAGCAAGCACAGGGGCCATCAGCCCCAGCATTTT; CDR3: CASSKHRGHQPQHF
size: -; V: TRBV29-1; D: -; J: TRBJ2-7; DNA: TGCAGCGTTGGGTCGACAGGTTTGGGTGAGCAGTACTTC; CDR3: CSVGSTGLGEQYF
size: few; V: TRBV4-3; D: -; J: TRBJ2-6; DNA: TGCGCCAGCAGCCAAGATGGAGGCAGGGGCTATACTGGGGCCAACGTCCTGACTTTC; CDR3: CASSQDGGRGYTGANVLTF
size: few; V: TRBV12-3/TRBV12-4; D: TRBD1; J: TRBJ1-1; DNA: TGTGCCAGCAGTCCCCTCCCGGGACAGATCATGAACACTGAAGCTTTCTTT; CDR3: CASSPLPGQIMNTEAFF
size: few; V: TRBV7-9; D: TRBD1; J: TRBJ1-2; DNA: TGTGCCAGCAGCTTAACCGGGACAGCTTTGTTCTATGGCTACACCTTC; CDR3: CASSLTGTALFYGYTF
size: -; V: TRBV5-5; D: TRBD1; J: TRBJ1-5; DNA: TGTGCCAGCAGCCGTATAACAGGGGCATTTAGCAATCAGCCCCAGCATTTT; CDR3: CASSRITGAFSNQPQHF
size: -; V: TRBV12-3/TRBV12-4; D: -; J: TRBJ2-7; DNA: TGTGCCAGCAGCCCAGGGGTCGCGGGCTCCTACGAGCAGTACTTC; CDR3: CASSPGVAGSYEQYF
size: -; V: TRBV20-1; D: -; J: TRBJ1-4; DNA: TGCAGTGCTAGGAGGTCCCAGGGTTTTGAAAAACTGTTTTTT; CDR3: CSARRSQGFEKLFF
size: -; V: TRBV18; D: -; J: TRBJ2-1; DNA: TGTGCCAGCTCCCCCGCGGCTAGCACCTACAATGAGCAGTTCTTC; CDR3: CASSPAASTYNEQFF
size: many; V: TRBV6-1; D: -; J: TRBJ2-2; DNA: TGTGCCAGCAGGGCCCCCCCGGCCACCGGGGAGCTGTTTTTT; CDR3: CASRAPPATGELFF
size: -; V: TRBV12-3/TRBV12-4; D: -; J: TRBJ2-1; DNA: TGTGCCAGCAGTTGGGACACCGGATTGGAGCAGTTCTTC; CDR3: CASSWDTGLEQFF
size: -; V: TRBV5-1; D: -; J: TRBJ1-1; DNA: TGTGCCAGCAGTTTGGTGGACAGACTCACTGAAGCTTTCTTT; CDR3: CASSLVDRLTEAFF
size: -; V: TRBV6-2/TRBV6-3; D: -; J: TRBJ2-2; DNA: TGTGCCAGCAGTCCCGTCCCGATCACCGGGGAGCTGTTTTTT; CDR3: CASSPVPITGELFF
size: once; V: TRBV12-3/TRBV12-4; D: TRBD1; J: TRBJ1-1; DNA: TGTGCCAGCAGTTTGGGGACAGCTCTAATGAACACTGAAGCTTTCTTT; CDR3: CASSLGTALMNTEAFF
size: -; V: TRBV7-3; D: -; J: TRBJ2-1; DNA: TGTGCCAGCAGCTTAAGGCTACCCCTGTTAAGTAGGTTCCCTGCCTACAATGAGCAGTTCTTC; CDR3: CASSLRLPLLSRFPAYNEQFF
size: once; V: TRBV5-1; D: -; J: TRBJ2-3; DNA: TGCGCCAGCAGCTTGCACGATGGGAGCACAGATACGCAGTATTTT; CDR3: CASSLHDGSTDTQYF
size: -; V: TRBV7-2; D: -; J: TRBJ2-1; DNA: TGTGCCAGCAGCCTAGCCCCGGGGCCCTCCTACAATGAGCAGTTCTTC; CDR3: CASSLAPGPSYNEQFF
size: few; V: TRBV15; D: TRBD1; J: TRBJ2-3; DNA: TGTGCCACCAGCAGAGATCGGGGACAGGGCACAGATACGCAGTATTTT; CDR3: CATSRDRGQGTDTQYF
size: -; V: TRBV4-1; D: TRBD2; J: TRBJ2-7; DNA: TGCGCCAGCAGCCATCCCAGCGGGGGGAAGGACGAGCAGTACTTC; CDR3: CASSHPSGGKDEQYF
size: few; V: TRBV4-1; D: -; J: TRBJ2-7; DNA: TGCGCCAGCAGCCCTCGGGGAGGTTCATCGGCCTACGAGCAGTACTTC; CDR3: CASSPRGGSSAYEQYF
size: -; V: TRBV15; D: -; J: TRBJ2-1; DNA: TGTGCCACCAGCAGGGAGGGAAGGCGGGACAATGAGCAGTTCTTC; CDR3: CATSREGRRDNEQFF
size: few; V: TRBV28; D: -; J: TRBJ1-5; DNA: TGTGCCAGCAGTTTGTGGGATGACCAGCATTTT; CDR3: CASSLWDDQHF
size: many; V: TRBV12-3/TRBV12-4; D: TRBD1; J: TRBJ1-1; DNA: TGTGCCAGCAGTCGGGACAGTAACACTGAAGCTTTCTTT; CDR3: CASSRDSNTEAFF
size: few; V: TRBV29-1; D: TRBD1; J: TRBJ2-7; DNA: TGCAGCGCTAAGACAGGGTTCCTCGAGCAGTACTTC; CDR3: CSAKTGFLEQYF
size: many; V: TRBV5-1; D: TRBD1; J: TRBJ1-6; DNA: TGCGCCAGCAGCCCCCGGACAGGAAATTCACCCCTCCACTTT; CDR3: CASSPRTGNSPLHF
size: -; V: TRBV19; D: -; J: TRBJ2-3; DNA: TGTGCCAGTACCGCCGGACGGACTGGGTGGGATACGCAGTATTTT; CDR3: CASTAGRTGWDTQYF
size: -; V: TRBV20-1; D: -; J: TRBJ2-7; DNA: TGCAGTGCTAGTCGACGGGGATACCGTTACGAGCAGTACTTC; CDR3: CSASRRGYRYEQYF
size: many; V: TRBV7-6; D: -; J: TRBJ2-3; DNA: TGTGCCAGCAGCATATACGGGGGAGGAGATACGCAGTATTTT; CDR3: CASSIYGGGDTQYF
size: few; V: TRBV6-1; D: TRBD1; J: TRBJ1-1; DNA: TGTGCCAGCAGGCCCGGGACAGTATTGAACACTGAAGCTTTCTTT; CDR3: CASRPGTVLNTEAFF
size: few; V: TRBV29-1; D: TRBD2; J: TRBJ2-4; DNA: TGCAGCGTTGAAGGGGGACTAGCGGGCATTCAGTACTTC; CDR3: CSVEGGLAGIQYF
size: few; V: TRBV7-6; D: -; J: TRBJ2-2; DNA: TGTGCCAGCAGCGCGGGGAGGAGGCACACCGGGGAGCTGTTTTTT; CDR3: CASSAGRRHTGELFF
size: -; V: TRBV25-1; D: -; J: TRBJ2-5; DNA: TGTGCCAGCAGTGAATTGGGGCCAAAAGAGACCCAGTACTTC; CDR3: CASSELGPKETQYF
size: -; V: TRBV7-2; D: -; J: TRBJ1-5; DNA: TGTGCCAGCAGCCTAGCCACGGGGCCGAATCAGCCCCAGCATTTT; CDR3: CASSLATGPNQPQHF
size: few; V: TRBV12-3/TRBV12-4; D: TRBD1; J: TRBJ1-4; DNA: TGTGCCAGCAGTTTAATTCGGACAGGGGGGTCTAATGAAAAACTGTTTTTT; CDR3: CASSLIRTGGSNEKLFF
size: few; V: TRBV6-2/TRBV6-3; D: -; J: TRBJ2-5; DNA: TGTGCCAGCAGACGCCGACCGTGGCTAGGGCACGAGACCCAGTACTTC; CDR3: CASRRRPWLGHETQYF
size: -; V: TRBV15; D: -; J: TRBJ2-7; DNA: TGTGCCACCAGCAGAATTGGGCAGGTCTGGGTCTACGAGCAGTACTTC; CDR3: CATSRIGQVWVYEQYF
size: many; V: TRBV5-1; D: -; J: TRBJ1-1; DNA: TGCGCCAGCAGCCCGGCCGGCCTAAACACTGAAGCTTTCTTT; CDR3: CASSPAGLNTEAFF
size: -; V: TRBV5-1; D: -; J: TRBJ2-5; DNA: TGCGCCAGCAGCTTAAGGGCGGACCAAGAGACCCAGTACTTC; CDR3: CASSLRADQETQYF
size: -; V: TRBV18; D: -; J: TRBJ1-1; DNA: TGTGCCAGCTCACCGTCCTGGAGGGCCTCAGTGGGTGAAGCTTTCTTT; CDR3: CASSPSWRASVGEAFF